A single sample gave rise to the 20 T cell receptor beta chains below, sequenced in a study of Graves' ophthalmopathy and Graves' hyperthyroidism. The TCR beta CDR3 regions underwent amplification from RNA transcripts. First-round RT-PCR with HTBI primers preceded a second-round multiplex PCR. TCRdb recomputed calls from the multiplex PCR reads with MiXCR, one row per CDR3 protein. The sample has roughly 610,000 distinct CDR3 sequences; about a fifth are singletons. Input material: peripheral blood. The receptors stem from a woman under 30 with stable Graves' hyperthyroidism. Some clones in this sample may be carry-over from other donors' samples.

This clonotype has only a few counts. CDR3 DNA: TGTGCCAGCAGCGTCGGACTAGCGGCTGACTACGAGCAGTACTTC. Amino acid sequence: CASSVGLAADYEQYF. V is TRBV12-3 or TRBV12-4 and J is TRBJ2-7, with 10 bases that match TRBD2. V dropped 6 bases and J dropped 3; count of bases not matched to a gene: 8. The CDR3 runs to 15 residues.

This clonotype was observed many times. The chain employs TRBV5-1 and TRBJ1-1; 7 bases line up with TRBD1. J was trimmed by 5 bases and V by 4 bases; bases with no gene match: 8. Germline CDR1 is SGHRS and CDR2 is YFSETQ. This CDR3 region has 14 residues. Here the CDR3 reads CASSTSTGWTEAFF. Here the CDR3 DNA reads TGCGCCAGCAGCACGTCGACAGGGTGGACTGAAGCTTTCTTT. The variable domain in full, completed from reference TRBV5-1 and TRBJ1-1, reads KAGVTQTPRYLIKTRGQQVTLSCSPISGHRSVSWYQQTPGQGLQFLFEYFSETQRNKGNFPGRFSGRQFSNSRSEMNVSTLELGDSALYLCASSTSTGWTEAFFGQGTRLTVV.

At least ten counts were recorded for this clonotype. This chain connects TRBV6-5 to TRBJ1-1; D is possibly TRBD1 (6 bases). CDR1 is MNHEY, CDR2 SVGAGI, per germline. The ends were cut back, 4 bases at V and 1 base at J, with 10 bases in the middle. This CDR3 comprises 14 residues. The CDR3 nucleotides are TGTGCCAGCAGTTCCCTGGGACAGAACACTGAAGCTTTCTTT. Its translation is CASSSLGQNTEAFF.

This clonotype was detected many times. V usage is TRBV28 and J usage is TRBJ2-5; D is unresolved. Deletions cut 1 base from V and 1 base from J, with 10 bases between. Germline lookup yields CDR1 MDHEN and CDR2 SYDVKM. The CDR3 loop spans 15 amino acids. CDR3 in DNA: TGTGCCAGCAGTTTATTGATCAGTACCCAAGAGACCCAGTACTTC. It codes for CASSLLISTQETQYF.

This clonotype was observed many times. The genes are TRBV6-1 and TRBJ2-7; 8 nucleotides agree with TRBD1. J lost 0 bases, V lost 5 bases, and 12 bases had no gene match. The CDR3 spans 17 residues. Per germline, CDR1 MNHNS and CDR2 SASEGT. The CDR3, as DNA: TGTGCCAGCAGTAAAAATCCGCTAGGGACAGGCTCCTACGAGCAGTACTTC. This encodes CASSKNPLGTGSYEQYF.

The sample holds many counts of this clonotype. The CDR3, as DNA: TGTGCCAGCACCGAAATTCAGGGTTCGGGCTACACCTTC. Amino acid sequence: CASTEIQGSGYTF. V is TRBV12-3 or TRBV12-4 and J is TRBJ1-2; possibly TRBD1 for D (5 bases). This CDR3 is built from 13 residues. Between the trimmed V and J ends, which lost 7 bases and 8 bases, there was a span of 17 bases.

The chain carries TRBV19 and TRBJ2-7, with 9 bases that match TRBD1. The CDR3 is made up of 14 amino acids. Losses at the gene ends were 5 bases for V and 4 bases for J; bases not matched to a gene: 6. CDR1 is LNHDA and CDR2 is SQIVND in the germline V gene (reference sequence). The CDR3: CASSEDRGGYEQYF. Here the CDR3 DNA reads TGTGCCAGTAGTGAGGACAGGGGTGGATACGAGCAGTACTTC.

This chain connects TRBV4-2 to TRBJ2-7; D is possibly TRBD1 (5 bases). The CDR3 spans 16 residues. With 4 bases removed from V and 0 bases from J, the gap between germline ends came to 16 bases. Germline CDR1 is LGHNA and CDR2 is YNFKEQ. CDR3 nucleotide sequence: TGTGCCAGCAGCCGAAAATCGGACAAGAGCTCCTACGAGCAGTACTTC. This sequence encodes CASSRKSDKSSYEQYF.

This clonotype was recorded at least ten times. The genes are TRBV12-3 or TRBV12-4 and TRBJ1-6, with D uncertain. This CDR3 has 15 residues. With 6 bases removed from V and 7 bases from J, the gap between germline ends came to 16 bases. The CDR3 DNA is TGTGCCAGCAGAATCGAGACGGGAATCAATTCACCCCTCCACTTT. It codes for CASRIETGINSPLHF.

This clonotype showed up just a few times. A read error may explain this, as a much larger clone is one base away. The rearrangement uses TRBV12-3 or TRBV12-4 and TRBJ1-6; the D is unclear. The CDR3 consists of 13 residues. CDR3 sequence: CASSPSTSSLLHF. As DNA, the CDR3 is TGTGCCAGCAGCCCCTCGACGAGTTCACTCCTCCACTTT.

In its sample, this clonotype was seen many times. The rearrangement links TRBV5-1 to TRBJ2-2; TRBD2 agrees at 8 bases. There are 16 residues in the CDR3. CDR1 SGHRS and CDR2 YFSETQ come from the germline V gene. V dropped 0 bases and J dropped 4; count of bases not matched to a gene: 5. DNA of the CDR3: TGCGCCAGCAGCTTGGCGGCGGGGGGCGTCACCGGGGAGCTGTTTTTT. Protein sequence: CASSLAAGGVTGELFF. The variable domain in full, with the rest retrieved from reference TRBV5-1 and TRBJ2-2, is KAGVTQTPRYLIKTRGQQVTLSCSPISGHRSVSWYQQTPGQGLQFLFEYFSETQRNKGNFPGRFSGRQFSNSRSEMNVSTLELGDSALYLCASSLAAGGVTGELFFGEGSRLTVL.

Ten or more counts support this clonotype. This sequence joins TRBV12-3 or TRBV12-4 and TRBJ2-4; 9 nucleotides agree with TRBD2. The junction had 11 bases not matched to a gene; V was cut back by 3 bases and J by 5 bases. The CDR3 has 17 residues. The CDR3, as DNA: TGTGCCAGCAGTTTTCCCCTGGCGGGGGGGGGGCAAAACATTCAGTACTTC. This encodes CASSFPLAGGGQNIQYF.

The sample holds many counts of this clonotype. The J gene is TRBJ2-2, the V gene TRBV28; D could derive from TRBD1 or TRBD2 (6 bases each). V lost 3 bases and J lost 0, with 17 bases in between. CDR1 and CDR2 (germline): MDHEN, SYDVKM. This CDR3 has 18 amino acids. The CDR3 loop is CASSFGGRTGPNTGELFF. Here the CDR3 DNA reads TGTGCCAGCAGTTTTGGGGGGCGAACCGGCCCGAACACCGGGGAGCTGTTTTTT.

CDR3 sequence: CASSYRQGANIEAFF. The CDR3 DNA sequence: TGTGCCAGCAGCTATAGACAGGGGGCGAATATTGAAGCTTTCTTT. V and J are TRBV7-9 and TRBJ1-1; 10 nucleotides align to TRBD1. CDR3 length equals 15 residues. CDR1 and CDR2 (germline): SEHNR, FQNEAQ (reference sequence). The junction had 9 bases not matched to a gene; V was cut back by 4 bases and J by 7 bases.

The rearrangement uses TRBV28 and TRBJ2-7, with 8 bases lining up with TRBD2. The ends lost 6 bases at V and 0 bases at J; junction bases unmatched: 7. Germline V gene lookup returns CDR1 MDHEN and CDR2 SYDVKM. The CDR3 has 15 amino acids. The chain's CDR3 is CASSPIGTSSYEQYF. CDR3 sequence (DNA): TGTGCCAGCAGCCCTATTGGGACTAGCTCCTACGAGCAGTACTTC.

This clonotype was seen more than once but under ten times. The rearrangement joins TRBV20-1 to TRBJ2-5; 9 bases agree with TRBD2. Per the germline V gene, CDR1 is DFQATT and CDR2 is SNEGSKA (reference sequence). This CDR3 spans 16 amino acids. V gave up 3 bases and J gave up 6 bases; unmatched junction bases: 14. CDR3 loop: CSASQARGGRVQTQYF. Written as DNA, the CDR3 is TGCAGTGCTAGTCAGGCGCGGGGGGGCCGCGTACAGACCCAGTACTTC.

The rearrangement uses TRBV4-1 and TRBJ2-4; D call uncertain. V was trimmed by 0 bases and J by 1 base, leaving 16 bases between them. Germline CDR1 MGHRA, CDR2 YSYEKL. This CDR3 comprises 18 residues. CDR3 amino acids: CASSQEGPAASAKNIQYF. The CDR3 bases are TGCGCCAGCAGCCAAGAAGGCCCAGCCGCATCGGCCAAAAACATTCAGTACTTC.

This chain links TRBV6-5 with TRBJ2-2; no clear D gene. The germline V gene encodes CDR1 MNHEY and CDR2 SVGAGI. Trimming left V 4 bases short and J 2 bases short, with 11 bases between. This CDR3 spans 15 amino acids. CDR3 sequence: CASSWTEYNTGELFF. For the CDR3, the DNA is TGTGCCAGCAGTTGGACGGAATATAACACCGGGGAGCTGTTTTTT.

V is TRBV10-3 and J is TRBJ1-2; a possible D gene is TRBD1 (6 bases). Trimming left V 5 bases short and J 6 bases short, with 10 bases between. The CDR3 consists of 12 residues. Germline V gene lookup returns CDR1 ENHRY and CDR2 SYGVKD. This CDR3 reads CAISYAGDGYTF. The CDR3 nucleotides read TGTGCCATCAGTTATGCAGGGGATGGCTACACCTTC.

This clonotype showed up just a few times. This chain connects TRBV28 to TRBJ1-2, with D hard to call. Germline V gene sequence: CDR1 MDHEN, CDR2 SYDVKM. Trimming removed 5 bases from V and 4 bases from J, with 14 bases in between. This CDR3 spans 14 amino acids. Here the CDR3 reads CASSPALSVYGYTF. Here the CDR3 DNA reads TGTGCCAGCAGTCCGGCCTTGTCTGTCTATGGCTACACCTTC.